This entry describes one T cell receptor (beta chain). Its antigen is undetermined. These data belong to a study of Ad26.COV2.S vaccination and SARS-CoV-2 variants. The CDR3 totals 11 residues. Between the trimmed V and J ends, which lost 5 bases and 5 bases, there was a span of 4 bases. Germline-derived CDR1 and CDR2 are SNHLY and FYNNEI. Sequencing was performed with immunoSEQ multiplex PCR; in TCRdb, only in-frame clones are kept and a portion is missing. Of 250,000 or so clones listed, roughly 89% are singletons. Stated treatment: some 20 received Ad26.COV2.S at low or high dose, single or two shots; 5 received placebo; per-sample allocation not given. Sampling was done on day 63 after the first vaccine or placebo injection. Study findings and constraints: TCR breadth and depth estimates may have understated total T cell responses.

The receptor comes from a person aged 18-65 years who received the Ad26.COV2.S COVID-19 vaccine or a placebo. V and J are TRBV2 and TRBJ2-1, with D unclear. Specimen: peripheral blood, collected in a trial of Ad26.COV2.S vaccine versus placebo. CDR3 protein: CASSYNNEQFF. The CDR3 nucleotides read TGTGCCAGCAGTTACAACAATGAGCAGTTCTTC.